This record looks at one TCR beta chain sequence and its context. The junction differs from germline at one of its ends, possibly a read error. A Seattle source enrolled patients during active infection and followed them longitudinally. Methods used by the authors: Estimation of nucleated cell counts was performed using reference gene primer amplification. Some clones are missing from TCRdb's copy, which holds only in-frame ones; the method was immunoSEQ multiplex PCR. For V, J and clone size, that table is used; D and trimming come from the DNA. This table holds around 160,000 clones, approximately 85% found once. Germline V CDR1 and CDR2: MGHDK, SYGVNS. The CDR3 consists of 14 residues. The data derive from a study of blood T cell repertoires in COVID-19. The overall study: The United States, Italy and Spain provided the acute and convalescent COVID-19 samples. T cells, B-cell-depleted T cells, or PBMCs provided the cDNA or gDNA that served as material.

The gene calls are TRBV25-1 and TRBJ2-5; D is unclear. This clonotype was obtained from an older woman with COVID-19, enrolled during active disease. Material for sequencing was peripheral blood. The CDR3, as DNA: TGTGCCAGCAGTGAATATGGCAAGTTAGAGGCCCAGTACTTC. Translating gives CASSEYGKLEAQYF.